The source of this T cell receptor beta chain is a study of OX40 agonist ivuxolimab in advanced cancers. Study-wide background: Ivuxolimab, an agonist antibody against OX40 (CD134), was given to patients. Males comprised over 80% of the group, whose mean age was about 62 years (range roughly 20 to 85). Therapy given before enrollment (anti-PD-1, anti-PD-L1 or anti-CTLA-4) was allowed, and 40% had some.

Profiling relied on immunoSEQ multiplex PCR, and the TCRdb table lists in-frame clones only, not all of them. Among about 120,000 clones listed, around 89% were seen once. The trim removed 7 bases at V and 0 bases at J, leaving 5 bases unmatched. CDR1 LNHDA and CDR2 SQIVND come from the germline V gene (reference sequence). This CDR3 is 15 amino acids long. The sample was CD4+ or CD8+ T cells sorted from blood, taken in a trial of the OX40 agonist ivuxolimab. The clonotype originates from an adult with an advanced solid tumor such as melanoma, head and neck, liver or kidney cancer. This chain links TRBV19 with TRBJ2-2; 7 bases line up with TRBD2. CDR3 amino acids: CASKSGASNTGELFF. In DNA, the CDR3 is TGTGCCAGTAAAAGCGGGGCCTCGAACACCGGGGAGCTGTTTTTT.